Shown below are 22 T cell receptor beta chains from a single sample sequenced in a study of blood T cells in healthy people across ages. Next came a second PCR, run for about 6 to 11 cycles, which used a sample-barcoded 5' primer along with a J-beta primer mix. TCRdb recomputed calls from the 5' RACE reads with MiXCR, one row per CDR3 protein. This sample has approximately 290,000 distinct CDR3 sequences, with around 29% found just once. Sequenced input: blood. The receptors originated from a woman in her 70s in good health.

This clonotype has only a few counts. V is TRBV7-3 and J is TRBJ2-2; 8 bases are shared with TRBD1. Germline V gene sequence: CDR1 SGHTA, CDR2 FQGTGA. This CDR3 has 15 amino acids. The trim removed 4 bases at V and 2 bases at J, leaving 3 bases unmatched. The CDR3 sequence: CASSYRGINTGELFF. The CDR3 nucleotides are TGTGCCAGCAGCTACAGGGGGATCAACACCGGGGAGCTGTTTTTT.

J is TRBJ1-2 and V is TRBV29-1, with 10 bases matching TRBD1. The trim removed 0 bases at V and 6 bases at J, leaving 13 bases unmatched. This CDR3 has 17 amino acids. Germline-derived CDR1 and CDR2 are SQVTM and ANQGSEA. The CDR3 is CSVEDVERGTGVNGYTF. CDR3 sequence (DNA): TGCAGCGTTGAAGATGTCGAGAGGGGGACAGGGGTTAATGGCTACACCTTC. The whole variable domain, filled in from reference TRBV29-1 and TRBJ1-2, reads SAVISQKPSRDICQRGTSLTIQCQVDSQVTMMFWYRQQPGQSLTLIATANQGSEATYESGFVIDKFPISRPNLTFSTLTVSNMSPEDSSIYLCSVEDVERGTGVNGYTFGSGTRLTVV.

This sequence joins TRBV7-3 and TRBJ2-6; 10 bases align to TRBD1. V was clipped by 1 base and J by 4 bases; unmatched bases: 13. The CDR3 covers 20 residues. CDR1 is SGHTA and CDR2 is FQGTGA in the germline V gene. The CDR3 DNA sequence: TGTGCCAGCAGCTTAAGATCCGCGACAGGGGGCTTTGAAGGGGCCAACGTCCTGACTTTC. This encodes CASSLRSATGGFEGANVLTF.

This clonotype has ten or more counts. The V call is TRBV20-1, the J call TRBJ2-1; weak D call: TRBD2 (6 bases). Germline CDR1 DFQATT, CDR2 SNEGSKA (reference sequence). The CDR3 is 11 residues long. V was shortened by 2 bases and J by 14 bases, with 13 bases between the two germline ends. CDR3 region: CSARSIKREFF. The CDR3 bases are TGCAGTGCTAGATCCATCAAGCGGGAGTTCTTC.

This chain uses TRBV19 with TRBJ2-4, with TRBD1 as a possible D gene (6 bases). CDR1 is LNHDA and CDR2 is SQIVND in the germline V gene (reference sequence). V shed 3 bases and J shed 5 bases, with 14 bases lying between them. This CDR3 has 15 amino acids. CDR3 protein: CASSIFGTTENIQYF. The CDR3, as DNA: TGTGCCAGTAGTATTTTCGGGACAACCGAAAACATTCAGTACTTC.

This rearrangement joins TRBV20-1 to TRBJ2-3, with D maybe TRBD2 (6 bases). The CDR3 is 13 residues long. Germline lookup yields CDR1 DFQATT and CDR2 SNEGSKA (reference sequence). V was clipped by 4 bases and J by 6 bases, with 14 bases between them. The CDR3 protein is CSATGTPPDTQYF. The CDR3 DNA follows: TGCAGTGCTACCGGGACTCCCCCGGATACGCAGTATTTT.

The CDR3 spells CSARRAGTGVGYTF. CDR3 bases: TGCAGTGCTAGACGCGCCGGGACAGGGGTTGGCTACACCTTC. The chain links TRBV20-1 to TRBJ1-2, with 10 bases matching TRBD1. Germline V CDR1 and CDR2: DFQATT, SNEGSKA (reference sequence). Germline trimming cut 2 bases from V and 7 bases from J; bases unmatched to any gene: 7. This CDR3 is built from 14 residues.

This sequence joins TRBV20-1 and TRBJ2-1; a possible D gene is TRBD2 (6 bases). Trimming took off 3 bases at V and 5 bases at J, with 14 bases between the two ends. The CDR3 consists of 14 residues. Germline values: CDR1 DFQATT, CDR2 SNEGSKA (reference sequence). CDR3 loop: CSASSGVRHNEQFF. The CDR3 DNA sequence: TGCAGTGCTAGCTCGGGGGTACGCCACAATGAGCAGTTCTTC.

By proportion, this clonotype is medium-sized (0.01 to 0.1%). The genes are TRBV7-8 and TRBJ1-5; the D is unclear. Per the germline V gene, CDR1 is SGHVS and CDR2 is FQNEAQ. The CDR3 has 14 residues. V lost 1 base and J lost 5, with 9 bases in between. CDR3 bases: TGTGCCAGCAGCTTAGTGGGCCCTTATCAGCCCCAGCATTTT. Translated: CASSLVGPYQPQHF.

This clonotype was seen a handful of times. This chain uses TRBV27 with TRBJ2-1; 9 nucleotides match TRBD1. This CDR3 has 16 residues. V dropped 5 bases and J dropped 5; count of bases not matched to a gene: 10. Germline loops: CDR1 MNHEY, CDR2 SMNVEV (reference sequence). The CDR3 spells CASSPFSQGANNEQFF. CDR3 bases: TGTGCCAGCAGTCCCTTTTCACAGGGGGCAAACAATGAGCAGTTCTTC.

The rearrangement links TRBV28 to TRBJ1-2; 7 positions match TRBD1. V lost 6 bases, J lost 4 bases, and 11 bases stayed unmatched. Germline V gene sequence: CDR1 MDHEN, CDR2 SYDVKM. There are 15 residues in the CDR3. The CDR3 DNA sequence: TGTGCCAGCAGGGCTGCAGGGGACAGATCCTATGGCTACACCTTC. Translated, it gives CASRAAGDRSYGYTF.

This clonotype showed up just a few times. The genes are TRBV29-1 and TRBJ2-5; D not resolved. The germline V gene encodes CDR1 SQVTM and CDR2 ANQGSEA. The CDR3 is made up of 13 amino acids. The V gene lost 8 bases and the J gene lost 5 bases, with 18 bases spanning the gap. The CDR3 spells CSFSSWSKETQYF. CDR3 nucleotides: TGCAGCTTCAGTAGTTGGTCTAAGGAGACCCAGTACTTC. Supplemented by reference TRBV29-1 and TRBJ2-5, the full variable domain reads SAVISQKPSRDICQRGTSLTIQCQVDSQVTMMFWYRQQPGQSLTLIATANQGSEATYESGFVIDKFPISRPNLTFSTLTVSNMSPEDSSIYLCSFSSWSKETQYFGPGTRLLVL.

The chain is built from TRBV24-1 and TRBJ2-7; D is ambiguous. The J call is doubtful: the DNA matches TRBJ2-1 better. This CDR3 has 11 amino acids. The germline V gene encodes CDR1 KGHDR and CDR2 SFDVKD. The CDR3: CATSDSRIQFF. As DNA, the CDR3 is TGTGCCACCAGTGATTCCAGAATTCAGTTCTTC.

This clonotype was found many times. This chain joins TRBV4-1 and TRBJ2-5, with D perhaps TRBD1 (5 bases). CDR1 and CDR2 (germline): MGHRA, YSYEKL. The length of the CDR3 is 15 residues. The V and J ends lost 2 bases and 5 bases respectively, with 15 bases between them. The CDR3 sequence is CASSQTGLPRETQYF. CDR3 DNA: TGCGCCAGCAGCCAAACAGGCCTCCCTAGGGAGACCCAGTACTTC.

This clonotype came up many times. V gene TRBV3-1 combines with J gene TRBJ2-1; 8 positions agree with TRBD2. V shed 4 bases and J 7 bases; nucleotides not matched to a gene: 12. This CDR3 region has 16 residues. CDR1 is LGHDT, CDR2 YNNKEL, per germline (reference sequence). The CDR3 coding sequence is TGTGCCAGCAGCCCCCAACCCTCTAGCGGGCCGAATGAGCAGTTCTTC. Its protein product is CASSPQPSSGPNEQFF.

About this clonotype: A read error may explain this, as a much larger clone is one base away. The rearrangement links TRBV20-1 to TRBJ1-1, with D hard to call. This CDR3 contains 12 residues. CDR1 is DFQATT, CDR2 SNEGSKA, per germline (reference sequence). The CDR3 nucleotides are TGCAGTGCTAGAACGGGGAACGCTGAAGCTTTCTTT. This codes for CSARTGNAEAFF.

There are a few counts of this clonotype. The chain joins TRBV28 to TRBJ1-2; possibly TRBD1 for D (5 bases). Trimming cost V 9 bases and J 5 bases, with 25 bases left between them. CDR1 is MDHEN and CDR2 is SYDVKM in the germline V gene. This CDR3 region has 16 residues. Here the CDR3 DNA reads TGTGCCAGTCACGGTGGGGGTCGCCACCTCAGATATGGCTACACCTTC. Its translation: CASHGGGRHLRYGYTF.

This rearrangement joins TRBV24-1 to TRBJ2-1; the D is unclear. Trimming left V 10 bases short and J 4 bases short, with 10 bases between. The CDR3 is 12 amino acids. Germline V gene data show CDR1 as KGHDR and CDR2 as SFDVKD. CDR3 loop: CATNDVYNEQFF. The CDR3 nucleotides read TGTGCCACTAACGACGTATACAATGAGCAGTTCTTC.

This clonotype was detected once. The CDR3 protein is CASNQEGGNEKLFF. The CDR3 DNA is TGTGCCAGCAACCAAGAGGGTGGTAATGAAAAACTGTTTTTT. The chain couples TRBV7-9 to TRBJ1-4; no reliable D call. The V gene's germline CDR1 is SEHNR and CDR2 FQNEAQ (reference sequence). The CDR3 sequence is 14 residues long. Trimming left V 7 bases short and J 4 bases short, with 13 bases between.

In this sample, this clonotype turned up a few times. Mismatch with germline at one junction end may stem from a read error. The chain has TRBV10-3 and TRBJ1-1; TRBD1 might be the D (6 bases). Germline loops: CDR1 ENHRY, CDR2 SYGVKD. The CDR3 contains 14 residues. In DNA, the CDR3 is TGTGCCATCAGTGAGTCAGGGGGGAACACTGAAACTTTCTTT. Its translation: CAISESGGNTETFF.

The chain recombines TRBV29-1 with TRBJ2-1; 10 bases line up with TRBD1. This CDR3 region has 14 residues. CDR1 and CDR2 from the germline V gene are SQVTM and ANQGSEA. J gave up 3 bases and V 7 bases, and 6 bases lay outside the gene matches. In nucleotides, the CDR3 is TGCAGCGCTGGGACAGGGGCCCTCTACAATGAGCAGTTCTTC. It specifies CSAGTGALYNEQFF.

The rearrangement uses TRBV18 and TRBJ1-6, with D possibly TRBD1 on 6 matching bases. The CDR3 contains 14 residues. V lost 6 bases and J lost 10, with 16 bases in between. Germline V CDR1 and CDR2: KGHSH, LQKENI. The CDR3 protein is CASSLNREASPLHF. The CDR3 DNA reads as TGTGCCAGCTCCCTCAACAGGGAAGCATCACCCCTCCACTTT.